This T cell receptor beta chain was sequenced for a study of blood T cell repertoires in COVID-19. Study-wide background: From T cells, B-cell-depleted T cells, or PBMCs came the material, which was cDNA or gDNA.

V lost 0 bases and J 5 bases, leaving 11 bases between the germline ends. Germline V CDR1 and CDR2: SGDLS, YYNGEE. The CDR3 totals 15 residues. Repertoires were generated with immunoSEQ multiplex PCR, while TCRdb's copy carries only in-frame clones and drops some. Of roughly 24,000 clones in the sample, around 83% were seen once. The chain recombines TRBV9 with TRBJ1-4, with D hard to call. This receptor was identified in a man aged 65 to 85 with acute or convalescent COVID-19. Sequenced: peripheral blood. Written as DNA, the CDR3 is TGTGCCAGCAGCGTAGGACCCGAGCGGAATGAAAAACTGTTTTTT. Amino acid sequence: CASSVGPERNEKLFF.